Shown below are 24 T cell receptor beta chains from a single sample sequenced in a study of CD8 T cells in Susac syndrome. Random-hexamer reverse transcription was applied to roughly 0.5 to 1 ug RNA. TCRdb reprocessed the immunoSEQ multiplex PCR reads via MiXCR and lists one record per CDR3 protein. The sample holds roughly 76,000 distinct CDR3 sequences; 85% to 95% are singletons and the top ten take around 0.45%. Sequenced input: CD8+ T cells from PBMCs. The receptors were gathered from a human donor with Susac syndrome.

The chain uses TRBV19 and TRBJ1-5; 10 bases agree with TRBD1. The germline V gene has CDR1 LNHDA and CDR2 SQIVND (reference sequence). The CDR3 is 15 residues long. V shed 10 bases and J 2 bases; nucleotides not matched to a gene: 8. The CDR3 loop reads CATSWDRGGNQPQHF. The CDR3 bases are TGTGCCACCTCATGGGACAGGGGTGGCAATCAGCCCCAGCATTTT.

This clonotype was seen once. This rearrangement joins TRBV7-9 to TRBJ2-7; 14 nucleotides match TRBD2. Germline V lookup: CDR1 SEHNR, CDR2 FQNEAQ (reference sequence). V lost 4 bases to trimming and J lost 7 bases; unmatched junction nucleotides: 6. The CDR3 spans 15 residues. This chain's CDR3 is CASSSGLAGVGEQYF. CDR3 in DNA: TGTGCCAGCAGCTCGGGACTAGCGGGAGTAGGGGAGCAGTACTTC.

The genes are TRBV28 and TRBJ2-1; 8 positions match TRBD2. The CDR3 loop spans 15 amino acids. The junction had 11 bases not matched to a gene; V was cut back by 5 bases and J by 8 bases. Germline V gene data show CDR1 as MDHEN and CDR2 as SYDVKM. The CDR3 spells CASSQTSGSFYEQFF. The CDR3, as DNA: TGTGCCAGCAGTCAGACCAGCGGGAGTTTCTATGAGCAGTTCTTC.

This clonotype was seen a handful of times. This chain links TRBV12-3 or TRBV12-4 with TRBJ2-5, with D unresolved. Trimming left V 2 bases short and J 3 bases short, with 4 bases between. This CDR3 is built from 12 residues. CDR3 DNA sequence: TGTGCCAGCAGTTTACTTAAAGAGACCCAGTACTTC. Amino acids: CASSLLKETQYF.

V gene TRBV7-2 combines with J gene TRBJ1-2; D ambiguous. Deletions cut 5 bases from V and 6 bases from J, with 13 bases between. Germline-derived CDR1 and CDR2 are SGHTA and FQGNSA. The CDR3 has 13 amino acids. The CDR3 bases are TGTGCCAGCAGCCTCGACTCTCTGGATGGCTACACCTTC. Its translation is CASSLDSLDGYTF.

This chain links TRBV20-1 with TRBJ1-2; 7 bases line up with TRBD1. The V gene's germline CDR1 is DFQATT and CDR2 SNEGSKA (reference sequence). V shed 0 bases and J 4 bases; nucleotides not matched to a gene: 8. This CDR3 is 15 amino acids long. CDR3 residues: CSARDSRGGGYGYTF. The CDR3 DNA follows: TGCAGTGCTAGAGATAGCAGGGGGGGCGGCTATGGCTACACCTTC.

This sequence joins TRBV20-1 and TRBJ2-1; TRBD2 matches at 7 bases. This CDR3 is 17 amino acids long. V shed 2 bases, J shed 0 bases, and the junction held 10 bases outside the gene matches. The germline V gene has CDR1 DFQATT and CDR2 SNEGSKA (reference sequence). The CDR3 region is CSARIGRGPSSYNEQFF. The CDR3 nucleotides read TGCAGTGCTAGAATTGGGAGGGGCCCCAGCTCCTACAATGAGCAGTTCTTC.

This clonotype was seen a single time. V and J are TRBV3-1 and TRBJ1-4; TRBD1 matches at 8 bases. The germline CDR1 and CDR2 sequences are LGHDT and YNNKEL (reference sequence). The CDR3 length is 17 residues. After removal of 4 bases from V and 3 bases from J, the junction contained 10 bases not matched to a gene. The DNA for the CDR3 is TGTGCCAGCAGCCCCCCTGGACAGGGTCGTTCTAATGAAAAACTGTTTTTT. This gives the protein CASSPPGQGRSNEKLFF.

The chain uses TRBV6-2 or TRBV6-3 and TRBJ2-7; the D is unclear. The CDR3 contains 10 residues. V lost 8 bases, J lost 2 bases, and 4 bases lay in between. CDR1 is MNHEY, CDR2 SVGEGT, per germline. CDR3 residues: CASGAYEQYF. The CDR3 coding sequence is TGTGCCAGCGGGGCCTACGAGCAGTACTTC.

V and J are TRBV19 and TRBJ1-1; no firm D call. Trimming shortened V by 5 bases and J by 4 bases, and 5 bases separated the two germline ends. The CDR3 runs to 11 residues. The germline gives CDR1 LNHDA, CDR2 SQIVND (reference sequence). The CDR3 reads CASSGVTEAFF. CDR3 in DNA: TGTGCCAGTAGTGGGGTCACTGAAGCTTTCTTT.

This clonotype was recorded only once. The rearrangement joins TRBV7-6 to TRBJ2-3; 8 positions agree with TRBD2. Germline assignment: CDR1 SGHVS and CDR2 FNYEAQ. CDR3 size: 16 residues. The V gene end was trimmed by 1 base and the J gene end by 3 bases; junction bases not matched to a gene: 6. The CDR3 reads CASSLGPGGRTDTQYF. The CDR3 nucleotides are TGTGCCAGCAGCTTAGGGCCGGGGGGGCGTACAGATACGCAGTATTTT.

The chain links TRBV7-2 to TRBJ2-1; 10 bases are a match to TRBD2. Trimming at V came to 1 base and at J to 11 bases, leaving 14 bases not matched to a gene. The CDR3 is 17 residues long. CDR1 is SGHTA, CDR2 FQGNSA, per germline. This CDR3 reads CASSLVRSGGAVYQQFF. The CDR3, as DNA: TGTGCCAGCAGCTTAGTTAGGAGCGGGGGGGCCGTGTACCAGCAGTTCTTC. The whole variable domain, remainder taken from reference TRBV7-2 and TRBJ2-1, is GAGVSQSPSNKVTEKGKDVELRCDPISGHTALYWYRQSLGQGLEFLIYFQGNSAPDKSGLPSDRFSAERTGGSVSTLTIQRTQQEDSAVYLCASSLVRSGGAVYQQFFGPGTRLTVL.

The CDR3 DNA follows: TGCAGCGTTGAGACAGGGGATGAGGGCTACACCTTC. Residues: CSVETGDEGYTF. V and J are TRBV29-1 and TRBJ1-2; 8 nucleotides align to TRBD1. V lost 3 bases and J lost 8; bases outside the gene matches: 5. Germline CDR1 SQVTM, CDR2 ANQGSEA. This CDR3 region has 12 residues.

The chain has TRBV7-2 and TRBJ2-1, with D unclear. The CDR3 is 14 residues long. Per the germline V gene, CDR1 is SGHTA and CDR2 is FQGNSA. V was trimmed by 7 bases and J by 0 bases, leaving 10 bases between them. The CDR3 nucleotides are TGTGCCAGCACCCCGGATGCCTCCTACAATGAGCAGTTCTTC. Translation: CASTPDASYNEQFF.

The chain joins TRBV15 to TRBJ1-3; D possibly corresponds to TRBD1 (5 bases). This CDR3 region has 14 residues. V lost 0 bases and J 3 bases, leaving 6 bases between the germline ends. Germline V gives CDR1 LNHNV, CDR2 YYDKDF (reference sequence). This CDR3 reads CATSRDRVGNTIYF. Here the CDR3 DNA reads TGTGCCACCAGCAGAGACAGGGTTGGAAACACCATATATTTT. Looking up the rest from reference TRBV15 and TRBJ1-3 gives the full variable domain: DAMVIQNPRYQVTQFGKPVTLSCSQTLNHNVMYWYQQKSSQAPKLLFHYYDKDFNNEADTPDNFQSRRPNTSFCFLDIRSPGLGDTAMYLCATSRDRVGNTIYFGEGSWLTVV.

In this sample, this clonotype turned up a few times. The gene calls are TRBV27 and TRBJ1-1, with D tentatively TRBD1 (5 bases). Germline V gene sequence: CDR1 MNHEY, CDR2 SMNVEV (reference sequence). Trimming stripped 5 bases from V and 12 bases from J, with 25 bases between. The CDR3 spans 15 residues. The CDR3 reads CASSPSPGGTRISFF. In nucleotides, the CDR3 is TGTGCCAGCAGTCCTAGCCCGGGAGGGACGAGGATATCTTTCTTT.

The J gene is TRBJ2-7, the V gene TRBV27; 9 bases align to TRBD1. Trimming took 7 bases from V and 3 from J; bases not matched to a gene: 4. The germline V gene encodes CDR1 MNHEY and CDR2 SMNVEV (reference sequence). The CDR3 is made up of 13 amino acids. CDR3 region: CASKGQGIYEQYF. The CDR3, as DNA: TGTGCCAGCAAAGGACAGGGGATCTACGAGCAGTACTTC.

The V call is TRBV30, the J call TRBJ1-2, with 7 bases that match TRBD1. This CDR3 contains 12 residues. CDR1 and CDR2 (germline): GTSNPN, SVGIG (reference sequence). Germline trimming cut 7 bases from V and 7 bases from J; bases unmatched to any gene: 9. In DNA, the CDR3 is TGTGCCTCCGGAACAGGGGAGGGTGGCTACACCTTC. Its translation: CASGTGEGGYTF.

This chain links TRBV2 with TRBJ1-1; D unresolved. The CDR3 runs to 13 residues. Trimming removed 4 bases at V and 3 bases at J, with 9 bases between. Germline CDR1 reads SNHLY; CDR2 reads FYNNEI. The CDR3 DNA follows: TGTGCCAGCAGTGCCCACGGTGACACTGAAGCTTTCTTT. It specifies CASSAHGDTEAFF.

The chain recombines TRBV3-1 with TRBJ2-7; D is perhaps TRBD2 (5 bases). Germline V lookup: CDR1 LGHDT, CDR2 YNNKEL (reference sequence). Trimming shortened V by 1 base and J by 1 base, and 8 bases separated the two germline ends. The CDR3 sequence is 14 residues long. CDR3 sequence: CASSQGEPSYEQYF. The CDR3 region has the DNA TGTGCCAGCAGCCAAGGGGAGCCGTCCTACGAGCAGTACTTC.

In its sample, this clonotype was seen once. The rearrangement joins TRBV28 to TRBJ1-1; 8 bases align to TRBD1. The CDR3 extends over 16 amino acids. Trimming at V came to 5 bases and at J to 1 base, leaving 9 bases not matched to a gene. In germline, CDR1 is MDHEN, CDR2 SYDVKM. Here the CDR3 DNA reads TGTGCCAGCAGTCGACAGGGGATGAATCGGAACACTGAAGCTTTCTTT. This gives the protein CASSRQGMNRNTEAFF.

The CDR3 spells CASSKGPRTEEGGSYEQYF. For the CDR3, the DNA is TGTGCCAGCAGCAAAGGCCCCCGGACCGAAGAAGGAGGCTCCTACGAGCAGTACTTC. This chain uses TRBV21-1 with TRBJ2-7; the table's D call, TRBD1, has no DNA check behind it. TRBV21-1 is shown as a pseudogene. This CDR3 contains 19 residues.

This chain uses TRBV4-3 with TRBJ2-1; maybe TRBD2 (5 bases). The V end was cut by 4 bases, the J end by 8 bases, with 15 bases between. Germline V gene data show CDR1 as LGHNA and CDR2 as YSLEER. The CDR3 length is 14 residues. CDR3 nucleotides: TGCGCCAGCAGCCCTACTACTAGTCGGGATGAGCAGTTCTTC. It encodes CASSPTTSRDEQFF.

The genes are TRBV20-1 and TRBJ2-7; TRBD2 agrees at 10 bases. Losses at the gene ends were 1 base for V and 2 bases for J; bases not matched to a gene: 8. The length of the CDR3 is 16 residues. CDR1 is DFQATT, CDR2 SNEGSKA, per germline (reference sequence). CDR3 nucleotide sequence: TGCAGTGCTAGAGGTGTCGCAGGACTAGCGGCCTACGAGCAGTACTTC. Protein: CSARGVAGLAAYEQYF.